The sequence of this T cell receptor (beta chain) was determined in a study of T cell changes during pregnancy in multiple sclerosis. Sequenced by immunoSEQ multiplex PCR; TCRdb stores in-frame clones only, minus some. In the table there are approximately 44,000 clones, about 91% of which are singletons. This CDR3 contains 17 residues. The germline V gene encodes CDR1 SGHVS and CDR2 FQNEAQ. Trimming pared 1 base from V and 1 base from J, leaving 15 bases between. V and J are TRBV7-8 and TRBJ2-3, with D unresolved. The source is a female donor with multiple sclerosis, enrolled in a pregnancy study. Specimen: CD4+ T cells from peripheral blood mononuclear cells, collected before pregnancy. The CDR3 loop is CASSLVGTLTGTDTQYF. Here the CDR3 DNA reads TGTGCCAGCAGCTTAGTGGGCACCCTGACGGGCACAGATACGCAGTATTTT.